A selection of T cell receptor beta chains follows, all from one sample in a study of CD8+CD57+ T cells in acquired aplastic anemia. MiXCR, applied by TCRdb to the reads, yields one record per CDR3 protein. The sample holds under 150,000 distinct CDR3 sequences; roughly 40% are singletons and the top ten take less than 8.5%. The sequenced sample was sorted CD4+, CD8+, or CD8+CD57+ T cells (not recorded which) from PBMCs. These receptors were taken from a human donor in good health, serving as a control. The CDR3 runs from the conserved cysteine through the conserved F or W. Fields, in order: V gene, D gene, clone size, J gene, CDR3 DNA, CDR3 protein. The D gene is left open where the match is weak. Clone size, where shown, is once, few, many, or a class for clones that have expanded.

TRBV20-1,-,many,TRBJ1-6,TGCAGTGCTAGCCAAACAGGGTCCTATAATTCACCCCTCCACTTT,CSASQTGSYNSPLHF
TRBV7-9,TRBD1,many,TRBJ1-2,TGTGCCAGCAGCAAGATTGAGGGGGCCGATGGCTACACCTTC,CASSKIEGADGYTF
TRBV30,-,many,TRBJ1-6,TGTGCCTTCGGACGCGCCTATAATTCACCCCTCCACTTT,CAFGRAYNSPLHF
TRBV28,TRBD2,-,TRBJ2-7,TGTGCCAGCAAAAGAACCTTAGCGGGAGGCTACGAGCAGTACTTC,CASKRTLAGGYEQYF
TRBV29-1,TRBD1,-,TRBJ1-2,TGCAGCGCTGTTGGGACAGGGGGCTTAAATGGCTACACCTTC,CSAVGTGGLNGYTF
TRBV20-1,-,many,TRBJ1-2,TGCAGTGCTTCCCCGGGACGCAGCTATGGCTACACCTTC,CSASPGRSYGYTF
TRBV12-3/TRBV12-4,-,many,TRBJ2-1,TGTGCCAGCAGCTCCCACCCTCGGGGAGAGCAGTTCTTC,CASSSHPRGEQFF
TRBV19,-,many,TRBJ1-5,TGTGCCAGTAGTCCCGGGACGGTTAGCAATCAGCCCCAGCATTTT,CASSPGTVSNQPQHF
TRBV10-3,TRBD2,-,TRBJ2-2,TGTGCCATCAGTAAGGGACTAGCGGGGGGCTCCGGGGAGCTGTTTTTT,CAISKGLAGGSGELFF
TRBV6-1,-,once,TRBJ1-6,TGTGCCAGCAGCGACAGGATTGCGCTGGGTGGCTCACCCCTCCACTTT,CASSDRIALGGSPLHF
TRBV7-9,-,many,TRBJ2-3,TGTGCCAGCACCGGACCCGTCGGGCCCCCGGGGTATTTT,CASTGPVGPPGYF
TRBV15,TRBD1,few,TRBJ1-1,TGTGCCACCAGCAGCCTCCGGGACAGGGAAATTGAAGCTTTCTTT,CATSSLRDREIEAFF
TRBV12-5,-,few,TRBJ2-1,TGTGCTAGCTGGCTCGGGGGTTCGTACAATGAGCAGTTCTTC,CASWLGGSYNEQFF
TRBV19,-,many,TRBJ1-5,TGTGCCCTCGGCAGGAGGGGCAATCAGCCCCAGCATTTT,CALGRRGNQPQHF
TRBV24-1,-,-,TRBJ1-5,TGTGCCACCAGTGATTCGGACACCAATCAGCCCCAGCATTTT,CATSDSDTNQPQHF
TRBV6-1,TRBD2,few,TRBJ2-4,TGTGCCAGCAGTGAACGCGGCGGGAGCGCCAACAAAAACATTCAGTACTTC,CASSERGGSANKNIQYF
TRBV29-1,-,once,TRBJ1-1,TGCAGCGTTGATTACGGGGCGAACACTGAAGCTTTCTTT,CSVDYGANTEAFF
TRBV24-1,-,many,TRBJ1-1,TGTGCCACCAGTGACGGGAGAGACACTGAAGCTTTCTTT,CATSDGRDTEAFF
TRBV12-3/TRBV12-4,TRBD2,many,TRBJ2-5,TGTGCCAGCAGTTTAAAGACTAGCGGGAGTCTGGGATTGGAGACCCAGTACTTC,CASSLKTSGSLGLETQYF
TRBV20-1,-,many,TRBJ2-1,TGCAGTGCTACCGGGGGTTACAATGAGCAGTTCTTC,CSATGGYNEQFF
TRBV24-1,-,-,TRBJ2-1,TGTGCCACCAGTGATCCTCTGTATGAGCAGTTCTTC,CATSDPLYEQFF
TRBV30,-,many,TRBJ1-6,TGTGCCTGTAGCTCTTTCCACAATAATTCACCCCTCCACTTT,CACSSFHNNSPLHF
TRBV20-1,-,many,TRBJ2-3,TGCAGTGCTAGGTCCACAGGGCCAGGCAGCACAGATACGCAGTATTTT,CSARSTGPGSTDTQYF
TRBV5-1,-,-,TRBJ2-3,TGCGCCAGCAGCGTGACTAGAGATACGCAGTATTTT,CASSVTRDTQYF
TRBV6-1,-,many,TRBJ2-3,TGTGCCAGCACTCCCGGATACACAGATACGCAGTATTTT,CASTPGYTDTQYF
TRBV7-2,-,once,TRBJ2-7,TGTGCCAGCAGCTTCTTGGCGACCAGGCAGTACTTC,CASSFLATRQYF
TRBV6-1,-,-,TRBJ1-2,TGTGCCAGCAGCCCCATGGGCCGACCTTCTAGCTATGGCTACACCTTC,CASSPMGRPSSYGYTF
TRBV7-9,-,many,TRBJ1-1,TGTGCCAGCAGCCCGTGGGGGGTTACAGGGATTGACACTGAAGCTTTCTTT,CASSPWGVTGIDTEAFF
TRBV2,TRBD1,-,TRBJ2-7,TGTGCCAGCATCTTTCAGGGAGGGACAGGGACCTACGAGCAGTACTTC,CASIFQGGTGTYEQYF
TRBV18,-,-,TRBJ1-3,TGTGCCAGCTCACGGGGAGGAACAGGCTCTGGAAACACCATATATTTT,CASSRGGTGSGNTIYF
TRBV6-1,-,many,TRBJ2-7,TGTGCCAGCAGTGTAGGTGGCGAGCAGTACTTC,CASSVGGEQYF
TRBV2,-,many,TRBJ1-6,TGTGCCAGCAGTGAGATAAGGTCCTCTAATTCACCCCTCCACTTT,CASSEIRSSNSPLHF
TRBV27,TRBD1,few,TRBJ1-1,TGTGCCAGCAGTTCACTTTCCCGGGACAGGTCGAACACTGAAGCTTTCTTT,CASSSLSRDRSNTEAFF